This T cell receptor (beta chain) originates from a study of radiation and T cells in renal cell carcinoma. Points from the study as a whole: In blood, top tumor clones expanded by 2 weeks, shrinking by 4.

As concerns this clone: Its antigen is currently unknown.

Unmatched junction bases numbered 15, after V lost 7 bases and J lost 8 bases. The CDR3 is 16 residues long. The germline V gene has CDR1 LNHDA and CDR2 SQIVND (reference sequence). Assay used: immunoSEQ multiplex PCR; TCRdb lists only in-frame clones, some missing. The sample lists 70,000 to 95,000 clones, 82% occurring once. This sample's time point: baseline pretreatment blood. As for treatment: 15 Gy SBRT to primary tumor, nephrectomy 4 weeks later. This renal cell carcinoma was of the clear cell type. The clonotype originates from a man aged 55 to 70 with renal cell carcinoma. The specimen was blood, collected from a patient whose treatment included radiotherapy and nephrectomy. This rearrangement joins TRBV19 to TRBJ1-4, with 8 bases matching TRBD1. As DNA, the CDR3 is TGTGCCAGTAACTCGGAACCCGGGACAGGTGGAGAAAAACTGTTTTTT. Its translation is CASNSEPGTGGEKLFF.